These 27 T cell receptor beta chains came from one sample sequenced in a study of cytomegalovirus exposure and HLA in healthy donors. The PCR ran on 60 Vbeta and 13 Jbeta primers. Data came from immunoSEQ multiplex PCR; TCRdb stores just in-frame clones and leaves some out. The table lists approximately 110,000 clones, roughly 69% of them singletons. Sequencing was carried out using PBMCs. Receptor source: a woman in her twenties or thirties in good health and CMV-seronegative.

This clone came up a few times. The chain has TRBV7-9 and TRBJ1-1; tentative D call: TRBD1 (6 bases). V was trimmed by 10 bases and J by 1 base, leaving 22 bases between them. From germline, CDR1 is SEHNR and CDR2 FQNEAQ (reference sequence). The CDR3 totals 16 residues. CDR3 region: CATIKGHGATNTEAFF. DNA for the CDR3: TGTGCCACAATAAAGGGACACGGGGCTACGAACACTGAAGCTTTCTTT.

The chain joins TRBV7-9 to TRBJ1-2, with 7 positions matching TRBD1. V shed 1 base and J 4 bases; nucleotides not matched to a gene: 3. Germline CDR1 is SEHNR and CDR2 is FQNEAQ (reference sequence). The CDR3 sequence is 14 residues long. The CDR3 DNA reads TGTGCCAGCAGCTTAGGACAGGGAGTCTATGGCTACACCTTC. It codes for CASSLGQGVYGYTF.

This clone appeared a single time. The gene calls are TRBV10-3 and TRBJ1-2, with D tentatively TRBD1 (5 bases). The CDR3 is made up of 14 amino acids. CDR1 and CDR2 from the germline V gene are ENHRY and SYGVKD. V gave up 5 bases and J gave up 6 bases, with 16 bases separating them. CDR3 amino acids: CAISKAGSLNGYTF. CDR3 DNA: TGTGCCATCAGTAAGGCAGGGTCCTTGAATGGCTACACCTTC.

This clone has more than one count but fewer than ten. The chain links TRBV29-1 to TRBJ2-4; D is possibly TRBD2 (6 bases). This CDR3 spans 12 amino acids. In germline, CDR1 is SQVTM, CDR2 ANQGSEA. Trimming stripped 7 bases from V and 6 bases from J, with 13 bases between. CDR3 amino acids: CSAGTGLNIQYF. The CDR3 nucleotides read TGCAGCGCTGGGACGGGACTAAACATTCAGTACTTC.

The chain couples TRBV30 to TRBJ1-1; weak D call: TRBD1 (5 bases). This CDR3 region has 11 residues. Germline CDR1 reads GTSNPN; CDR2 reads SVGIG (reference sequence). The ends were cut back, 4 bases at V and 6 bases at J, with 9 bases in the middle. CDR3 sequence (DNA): TGTGCCTGGAACTCAGGGTCTGAAGCTTTCTTT. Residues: CAWNSGSEAFF.

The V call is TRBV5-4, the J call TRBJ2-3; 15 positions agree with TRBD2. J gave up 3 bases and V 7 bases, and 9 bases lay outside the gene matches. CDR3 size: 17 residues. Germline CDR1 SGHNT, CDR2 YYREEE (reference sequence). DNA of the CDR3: TGTGCCAGCCCCGGACTAGCGGGAGGGCCCGGAACAGATACGCAGTATTTT. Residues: CASPGLAGGPGTDTQYF.

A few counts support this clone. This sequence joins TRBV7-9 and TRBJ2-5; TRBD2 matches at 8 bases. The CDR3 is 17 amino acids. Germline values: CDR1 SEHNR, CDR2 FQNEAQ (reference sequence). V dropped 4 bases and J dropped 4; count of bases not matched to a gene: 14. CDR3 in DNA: TGTGCCAGCAGCTCGCCCTCTGGGAGCGGGAGTGGAGAGACCCAGTACTTC. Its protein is CASSSPSGSGSGETQYF.

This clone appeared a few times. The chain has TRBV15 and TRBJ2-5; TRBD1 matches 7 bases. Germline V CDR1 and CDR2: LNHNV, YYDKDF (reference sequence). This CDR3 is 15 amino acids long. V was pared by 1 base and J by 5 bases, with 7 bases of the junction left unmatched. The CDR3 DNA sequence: TGTGCCACCAGCAGAGTCGACAGGGTTGGCGAGACCCAGTACTTC. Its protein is CATSRVDRVGETQYF. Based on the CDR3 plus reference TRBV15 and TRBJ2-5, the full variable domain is DAMVIQNPRYQVTQFGKPVTLSCSQTLNHNVMYWYQQKSSQAPKLLFHYYDKDFNNEADTPDNFQSRRPNTSFCFLDIRSPGLGDTAMYLCATSRVDRVGETQYFGPGTRLLVL.

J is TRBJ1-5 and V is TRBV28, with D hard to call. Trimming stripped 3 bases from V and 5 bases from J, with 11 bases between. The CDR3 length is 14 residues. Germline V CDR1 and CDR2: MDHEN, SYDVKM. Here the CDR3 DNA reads TGTGCCAGCAGTTTTAAGAGGTTGGATCAGCCCCAGCATTTT. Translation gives CASSFKRLDQPQHF.

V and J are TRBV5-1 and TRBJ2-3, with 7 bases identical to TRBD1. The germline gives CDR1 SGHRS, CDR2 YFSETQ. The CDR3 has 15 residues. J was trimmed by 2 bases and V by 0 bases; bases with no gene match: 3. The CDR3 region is CASSLAGQITDTQYF. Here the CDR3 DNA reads TGCGCCAGCAGCTTGGCGGGACAGATCACAGATACGCAGTATTTT.

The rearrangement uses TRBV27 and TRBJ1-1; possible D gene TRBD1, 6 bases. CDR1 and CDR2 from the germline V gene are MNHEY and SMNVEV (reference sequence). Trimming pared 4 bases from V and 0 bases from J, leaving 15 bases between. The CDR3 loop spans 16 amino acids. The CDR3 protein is CASSSTGTEMNTEAFF. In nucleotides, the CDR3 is TGTGCCAGCAGTTCCACAGGGACCGAAATGAACACTGAAGCTTTCTTT.

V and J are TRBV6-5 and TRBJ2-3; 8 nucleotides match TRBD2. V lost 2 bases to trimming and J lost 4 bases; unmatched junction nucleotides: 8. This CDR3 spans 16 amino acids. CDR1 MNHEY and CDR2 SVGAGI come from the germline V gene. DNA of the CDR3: TGTGCCAGCAGTTACCAGGCTAGCGGGTTAGCAGATACGCAGTATTTT. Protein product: CASSYQASGLADTQYF.

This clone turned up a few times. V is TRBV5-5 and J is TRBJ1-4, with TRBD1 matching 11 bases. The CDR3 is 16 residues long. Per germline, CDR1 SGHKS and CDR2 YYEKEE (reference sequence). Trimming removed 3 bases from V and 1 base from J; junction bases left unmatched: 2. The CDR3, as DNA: TGTGCCAGCAGCTCCGGGACAGGGGGAACTAATGAAAAACTGTTTTTT. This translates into CASSSGTGGTNEKLFF.

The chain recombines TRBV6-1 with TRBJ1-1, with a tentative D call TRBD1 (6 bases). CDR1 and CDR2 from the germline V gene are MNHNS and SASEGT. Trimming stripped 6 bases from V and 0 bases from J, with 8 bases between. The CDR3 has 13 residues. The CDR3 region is CASRRQVNTEAFF. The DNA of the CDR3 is TGTGCCAGCAGGAGACAGGTGAACACTGAAGCTTTCTTT.

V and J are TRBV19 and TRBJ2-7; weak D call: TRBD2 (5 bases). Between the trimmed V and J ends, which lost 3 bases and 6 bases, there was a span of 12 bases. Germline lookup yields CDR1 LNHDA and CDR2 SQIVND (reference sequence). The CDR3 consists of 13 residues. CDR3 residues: CASSMRSGSEQYF. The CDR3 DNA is TGTGCCAGTAGTATGCGGTCGGGGAGCGAGCAGTACTTC.

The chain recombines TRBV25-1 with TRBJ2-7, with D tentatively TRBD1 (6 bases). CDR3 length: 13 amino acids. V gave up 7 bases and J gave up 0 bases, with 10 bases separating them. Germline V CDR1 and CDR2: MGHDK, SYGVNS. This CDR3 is CASTVDSSYEQYF. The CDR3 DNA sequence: TGTGCCAGCACGGTGGACAGCTCCTACGAGCAGTACTTC.

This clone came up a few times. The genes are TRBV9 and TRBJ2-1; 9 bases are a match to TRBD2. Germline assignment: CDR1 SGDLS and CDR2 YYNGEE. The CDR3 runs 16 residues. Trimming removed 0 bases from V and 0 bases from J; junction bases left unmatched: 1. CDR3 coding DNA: TGTGCCAGCAGCGTAGAGACTAGCGGCTCCTACAATGAGCAGTTCTTC. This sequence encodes CASSVETSGSYNEQFF.

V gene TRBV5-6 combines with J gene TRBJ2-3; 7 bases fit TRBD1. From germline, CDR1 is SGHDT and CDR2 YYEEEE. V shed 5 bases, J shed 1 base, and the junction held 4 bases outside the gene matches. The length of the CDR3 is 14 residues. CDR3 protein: CASRTGWGTDTQYF. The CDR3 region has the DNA TGTGCCAGCAGGACAGGGTGGGGCACAGATACGCAGTATTTT.

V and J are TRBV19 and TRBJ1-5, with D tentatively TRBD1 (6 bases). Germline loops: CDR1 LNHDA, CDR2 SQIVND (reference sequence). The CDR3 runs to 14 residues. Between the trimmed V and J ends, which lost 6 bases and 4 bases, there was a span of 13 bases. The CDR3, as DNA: TGTGCCAGTAGCTGGGGGCAGGGGAATCAGCCCCAGCATTTT. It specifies CASSWGQGNQPQHF.

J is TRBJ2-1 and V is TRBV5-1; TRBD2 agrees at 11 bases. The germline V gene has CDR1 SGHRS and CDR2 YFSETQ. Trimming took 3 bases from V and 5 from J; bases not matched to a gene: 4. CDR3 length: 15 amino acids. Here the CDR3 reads CASSWGLADNNEQFF. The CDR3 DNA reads TGCGCCAGCAGCTGGGGACTAGCGGACAACAATGAGCAGTTCTTC.

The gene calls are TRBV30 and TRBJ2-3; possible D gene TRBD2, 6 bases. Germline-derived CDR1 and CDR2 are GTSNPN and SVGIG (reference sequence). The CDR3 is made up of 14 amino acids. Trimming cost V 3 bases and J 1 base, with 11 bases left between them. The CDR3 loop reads CAWSSGLGTDTQYF. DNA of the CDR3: TGTGCCTGGAGCTCGGGACTTGGCACAGATACGCAGTATTTT.

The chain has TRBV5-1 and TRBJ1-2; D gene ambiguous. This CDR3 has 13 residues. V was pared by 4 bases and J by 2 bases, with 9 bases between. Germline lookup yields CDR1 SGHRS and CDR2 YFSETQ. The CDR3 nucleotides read TGCGCCAGCAGCCCTTCAGAAAACTATGGCTACACCTTC. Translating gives CASSPSENYGYTF.

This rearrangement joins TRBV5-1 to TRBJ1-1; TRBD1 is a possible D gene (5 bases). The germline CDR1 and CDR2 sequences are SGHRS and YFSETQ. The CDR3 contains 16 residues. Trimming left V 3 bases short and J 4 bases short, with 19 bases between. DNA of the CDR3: TGCGCCAGCAGCTCGATTCCAGGGTATCAGACCACTGAAGCTTTCTTT. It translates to CASSSIPGYQTTEAFF.

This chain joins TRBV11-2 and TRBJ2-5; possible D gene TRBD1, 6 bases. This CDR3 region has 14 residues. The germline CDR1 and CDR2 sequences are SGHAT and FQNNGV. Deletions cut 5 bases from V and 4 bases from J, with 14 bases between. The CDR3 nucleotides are TGTGCCAGCAGCCAAACAGGGTTGTTAGAGACCCAGTACTTC. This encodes CASSQTGLLETQYF.

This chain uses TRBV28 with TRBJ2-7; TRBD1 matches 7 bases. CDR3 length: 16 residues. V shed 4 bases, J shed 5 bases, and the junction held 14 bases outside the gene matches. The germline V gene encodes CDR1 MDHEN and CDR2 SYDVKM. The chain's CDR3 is CASSSRTGSSLHEQYF. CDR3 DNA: TGTGCCAGCAGTTCCCGGACAGGCTCATCGCTCCACGAGCAGTACTTC.

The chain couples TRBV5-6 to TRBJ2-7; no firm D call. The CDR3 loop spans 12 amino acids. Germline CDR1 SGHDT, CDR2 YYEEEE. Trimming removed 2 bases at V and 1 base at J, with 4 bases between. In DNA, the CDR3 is TGTGCCAGCAGCTTTATTTCCTACGAGCAGTACTTC. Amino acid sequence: CASSFISYEQYF.

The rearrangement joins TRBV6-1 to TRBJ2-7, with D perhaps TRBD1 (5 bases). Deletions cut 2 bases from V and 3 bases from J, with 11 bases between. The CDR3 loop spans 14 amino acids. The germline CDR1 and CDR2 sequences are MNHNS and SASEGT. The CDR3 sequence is CASSEWGNNYEQYF. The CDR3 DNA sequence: TGTGCCAGCAGTGAATGGGGCAATAACTACGAGCAGTACTTC.